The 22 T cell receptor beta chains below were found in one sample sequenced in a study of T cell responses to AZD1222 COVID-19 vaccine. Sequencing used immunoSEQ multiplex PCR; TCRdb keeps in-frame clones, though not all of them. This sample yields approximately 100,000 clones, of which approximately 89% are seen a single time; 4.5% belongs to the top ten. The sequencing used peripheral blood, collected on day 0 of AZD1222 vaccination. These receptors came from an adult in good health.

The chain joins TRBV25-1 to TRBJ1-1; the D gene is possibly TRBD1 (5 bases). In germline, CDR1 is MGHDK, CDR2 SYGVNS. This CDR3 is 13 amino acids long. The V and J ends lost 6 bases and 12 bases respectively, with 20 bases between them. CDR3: CASRRGTTSRTFF. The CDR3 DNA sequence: TGTGCCAGCAGAAGAGGGACCACGAGCCGAACTTTCTTT.

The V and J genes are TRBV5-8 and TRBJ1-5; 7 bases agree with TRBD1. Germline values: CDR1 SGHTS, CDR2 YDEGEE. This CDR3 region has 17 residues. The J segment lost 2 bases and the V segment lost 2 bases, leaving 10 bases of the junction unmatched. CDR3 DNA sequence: TGTGCCAGCAGCTTTGGCCCAGGGGGGGGCGGCAATCAGCCCCAGCATTTT. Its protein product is CASSFGPGGGGNQPQHF. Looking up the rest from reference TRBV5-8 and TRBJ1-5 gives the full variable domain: EAGVTQSPTHLIKTRGQQATLRCSPISGHTSVYWYQQALGLGLQFLLWYDEGEERNRGNFPPRFSGRQFPNYSSELNVNALELEDSALYLCASSFGPGGGGNQPQHFGDGTRLSIL.

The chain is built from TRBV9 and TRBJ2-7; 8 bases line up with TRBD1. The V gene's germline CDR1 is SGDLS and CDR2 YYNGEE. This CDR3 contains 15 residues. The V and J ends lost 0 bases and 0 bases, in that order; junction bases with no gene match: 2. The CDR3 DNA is TGTGCCAGCAGCGTAGGCCAGGGGGCCTCCTACGAGCAGTACTTC. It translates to CASSVGQGASYEQYF.

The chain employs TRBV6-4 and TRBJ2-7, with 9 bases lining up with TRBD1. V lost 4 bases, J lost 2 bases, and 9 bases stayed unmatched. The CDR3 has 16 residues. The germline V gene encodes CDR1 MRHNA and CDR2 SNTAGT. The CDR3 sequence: CASSVPPGQGPYEQYF. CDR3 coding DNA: TGTGCCAGCAGTGTACCACCGGGACAGGGTCCCTACGAGCAGTACTTC.

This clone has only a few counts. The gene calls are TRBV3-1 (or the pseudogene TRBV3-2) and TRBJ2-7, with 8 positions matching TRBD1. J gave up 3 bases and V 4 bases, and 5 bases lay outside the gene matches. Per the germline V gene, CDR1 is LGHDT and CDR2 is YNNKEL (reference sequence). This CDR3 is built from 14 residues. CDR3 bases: TGTGCCAGCAGCCGACAGGGGATTGGCTACGAGCAGTACTTC. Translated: CASSRQGIGYEQYF.

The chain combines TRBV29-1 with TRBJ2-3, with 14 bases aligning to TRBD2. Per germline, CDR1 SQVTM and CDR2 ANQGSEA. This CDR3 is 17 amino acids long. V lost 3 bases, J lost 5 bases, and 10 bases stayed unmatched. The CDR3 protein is CSVDMRGTSGGGDTQYF. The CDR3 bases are TGCAGCGTTGATATGCGTGGGACTAGCGGGGGAGGAGATACGCAGTATTTT.

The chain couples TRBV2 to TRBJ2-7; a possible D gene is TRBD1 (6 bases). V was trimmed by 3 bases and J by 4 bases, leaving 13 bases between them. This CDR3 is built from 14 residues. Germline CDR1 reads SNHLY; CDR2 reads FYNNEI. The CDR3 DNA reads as TGTGCCAGCAGTGACCGGGACACCGTTTACGAGCAGTACTTC. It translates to CASSDRDTVYEQYF.

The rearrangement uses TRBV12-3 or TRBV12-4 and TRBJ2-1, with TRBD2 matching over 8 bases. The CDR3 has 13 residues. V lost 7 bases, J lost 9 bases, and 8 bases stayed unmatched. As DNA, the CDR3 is TGTGCCAGCACCCGGGGGGGAGGGAGTGAGCAGTTCTTC. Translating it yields CASTRGGGSEQFF.

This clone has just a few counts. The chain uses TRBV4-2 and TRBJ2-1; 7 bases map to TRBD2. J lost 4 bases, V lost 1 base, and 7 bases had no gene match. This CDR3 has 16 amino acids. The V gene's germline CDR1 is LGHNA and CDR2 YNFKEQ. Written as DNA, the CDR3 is TGTGCCAGCAGCCAAGCAATTGGGCGGGAGTACAATGAGCAGTTCTTC. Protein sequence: CASSQAIGREYNEQFF.

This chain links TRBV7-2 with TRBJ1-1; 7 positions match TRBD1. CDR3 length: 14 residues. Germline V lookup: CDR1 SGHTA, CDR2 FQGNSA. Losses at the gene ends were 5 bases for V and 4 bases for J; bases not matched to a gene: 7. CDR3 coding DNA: TGTGCCAGCAGCATTGGACAGGCGCCCACTGAAGCTTTCTTT. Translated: CASSIGQAPTEAFF. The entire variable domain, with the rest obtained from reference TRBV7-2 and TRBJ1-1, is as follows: GAGVSQSPSNKVTEKGKDVELRCDPISGHTALYWYRQSLGQGLEFLIYFQGNSAPDKSGLPSDRFSAERTGGSVSTLTIQRTQQEDSAVYLCASSIGQAPTEAFFGQGTRLTVV.

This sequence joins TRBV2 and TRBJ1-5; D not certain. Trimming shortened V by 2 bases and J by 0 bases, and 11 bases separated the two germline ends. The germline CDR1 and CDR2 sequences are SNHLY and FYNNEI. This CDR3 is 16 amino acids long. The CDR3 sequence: CASSEYPRDSNQPQHF. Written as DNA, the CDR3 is TGTGCCAGCAGTGAATATCCCCGGGATAGCAATCAGCCCCAGCATTTT.

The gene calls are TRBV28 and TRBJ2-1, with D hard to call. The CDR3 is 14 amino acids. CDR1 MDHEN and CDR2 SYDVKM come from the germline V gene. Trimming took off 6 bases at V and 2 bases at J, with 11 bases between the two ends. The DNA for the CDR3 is TGTGCCAGCAGGAAGGACCTAACCTACAATGAGCAGTTCTTC. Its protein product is CASRKDLTYNEQFF.

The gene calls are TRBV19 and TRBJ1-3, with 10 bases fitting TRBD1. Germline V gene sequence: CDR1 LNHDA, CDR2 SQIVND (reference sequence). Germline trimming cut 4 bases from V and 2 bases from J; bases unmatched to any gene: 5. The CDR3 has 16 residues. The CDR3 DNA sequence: TGTGCCAGTAGTAAAACCGGGACAGGGGCTGGAAACACCATATATTTT. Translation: CASSKTGTGAGNTIYF. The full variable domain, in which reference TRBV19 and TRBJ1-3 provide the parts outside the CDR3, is DGGITQSPKYLFRKEGQNVTLSCEQNLNHDAMYWYRQDPGQGLRLIYYSQIVNDFQKGDIAEGYSVSREKKESFPLTVTSAQKNPTAFYLCASSKTGTGAGNTIYFGEGSWLTVV.

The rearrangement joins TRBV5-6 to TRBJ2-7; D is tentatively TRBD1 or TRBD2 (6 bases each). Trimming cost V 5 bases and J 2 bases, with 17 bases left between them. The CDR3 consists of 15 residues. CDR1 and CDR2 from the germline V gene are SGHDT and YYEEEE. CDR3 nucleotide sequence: TGTGCCAGCAGGACGGGGGTGGGGGCCCCCTACGAGCAGTACTTC. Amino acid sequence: CASRTGVGAPYEQYF.

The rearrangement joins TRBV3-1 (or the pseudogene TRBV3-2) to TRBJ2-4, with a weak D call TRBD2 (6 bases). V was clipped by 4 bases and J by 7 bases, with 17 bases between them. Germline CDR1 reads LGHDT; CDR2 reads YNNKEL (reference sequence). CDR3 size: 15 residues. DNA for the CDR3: TGTGCCAGCAGCCGGGATAGCACGGGGGAGAACATTCAGTACTTC. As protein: CASSRDSTGENIQYF.

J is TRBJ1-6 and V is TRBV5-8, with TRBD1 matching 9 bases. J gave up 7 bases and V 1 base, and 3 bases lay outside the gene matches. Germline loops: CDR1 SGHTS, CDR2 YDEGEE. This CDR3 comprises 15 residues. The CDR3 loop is CASSLRDRVNSPLHF. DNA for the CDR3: TGTGCCAGCAGCTTGCGGGACAGGGTGAATTCACCCCTCCACTTT.

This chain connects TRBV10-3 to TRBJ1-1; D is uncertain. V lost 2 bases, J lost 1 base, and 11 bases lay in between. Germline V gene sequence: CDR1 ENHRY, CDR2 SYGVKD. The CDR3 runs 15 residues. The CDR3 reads CAISEVRPTNTEAFF. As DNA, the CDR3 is TGTGCCATCAGTGAGGTACGGCCGACGAACACTGAAGCTTTCTTT.

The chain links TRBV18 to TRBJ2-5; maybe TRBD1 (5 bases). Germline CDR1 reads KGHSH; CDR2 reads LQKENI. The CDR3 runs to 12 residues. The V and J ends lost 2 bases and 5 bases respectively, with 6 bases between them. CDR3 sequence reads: CASSPGAETQYF. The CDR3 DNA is TGTGCCAGCTCACCAGGGGCGGAGACCCAGTACTTC.

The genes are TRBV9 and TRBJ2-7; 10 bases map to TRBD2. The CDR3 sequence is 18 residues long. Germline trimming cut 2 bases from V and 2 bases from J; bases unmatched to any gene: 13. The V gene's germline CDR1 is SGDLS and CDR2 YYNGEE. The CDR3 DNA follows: TGTGCCAGCAGCGTCCTACCCAGCGGGGGGGACCTCACCTACGAGCAGTACTTC. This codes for CASSVLPSGGDLTYEQYF.

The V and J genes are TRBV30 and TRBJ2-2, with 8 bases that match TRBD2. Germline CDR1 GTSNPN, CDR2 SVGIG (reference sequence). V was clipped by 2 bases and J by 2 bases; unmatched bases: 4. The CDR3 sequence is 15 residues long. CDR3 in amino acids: CAWSRGGPNTGELFF. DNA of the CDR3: TGTGCCTGGAGTCGGGGGGGGCCCAACACCGGGGAGCTGTTTTTT.

CDR3 region: CASSVGDFGGGASDTQYF. CDR3 DNA sequence: TGTGCCAGCAGCGTAGGGGATTTCGGCGGGGGGGCCTCAGATACGCAGTATTTT. The V call is TRBV9, the J call TRBJ2-3; 9 bases are shared with TRBD2. The germline gives CDR1 SGDLS, CDR2 YYNGEE. The CDR3 contains 18 residues. Trimming removed 0 bases from V and 4 bases from J; junction bases left unmatched: 12.

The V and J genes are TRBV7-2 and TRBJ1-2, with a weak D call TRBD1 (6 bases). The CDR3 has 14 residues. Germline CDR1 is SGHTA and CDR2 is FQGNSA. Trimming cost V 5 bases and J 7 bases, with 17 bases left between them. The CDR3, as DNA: TGTGCCAGCAGCCGCCGGGGGGGGCGAGGTGGCTACACCTTC. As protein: CASSRRGGRGGYTF.